This T cell receptor (beta chain) was observed in a study of technical replicates of blood from a handful of donors. Sequenced by immunoSEQ multiplex PCR; TCRdb stores in-frame clones only, minus some. The table shows tens of thousands of clones, with roughly 93% occurring only once. What was sequenced was T cells isolated from PBMCs. This receptor was identified in a human donor in good health.

CDR3 in DNA: TGCGCCAGCAGCCAAGTGGTTCAGGGGGGAAGCAATCAGCCCCAGCATTTT. Amino acids: CASSQVVQGGSNQPQHF. The chain recombines TRBV4-1 with TRBJ1-5, with TRBD1 identical over 7 bases. Trimming removed 1 base from V and 1 base from J; junction bases left unmatched: 7. Germline assignment: CDR1 MGHRA and CDR2 YSYEKL. This CDR3 contains 17 residues.